This record looks at one TCR beta chain sequence and its context. The antigen is undetermined. Molecular-barcoded quantitative 5'-RACE produced these TCR beta libraries. TCRdb re-derived calls from the 5' RACE reads in MiXCR, one entry per CDR3 protein. The sample consists of approximately 200,000 distinct CDR3 sequences, around 13% of them appearing once. The CDR3 is 14 residues long. CDR1 is MGHDK, CDR2 SYGVNS, per germline. The V and J ends lost 5 bases and 7 bases respectively, with 15 bases between them. The source of the sample is a study of CD8 T cells in ankylosing spondylitis. Overall study findings and caveats: There was a TCR beta motif, made of fewer than 10 highly homologous variants, that appeared characteristic of ankylosing spondylitis blood. Disease-linked clones were reportedly significantly enriched in matched ankylosing spondylitis synovial fluid. Earlier literature documents some of the motif variants in reactive arthritis synovial fluid and blood.

This chain connects TRBV25-1 to TRBJ1-5; D uncertain. The sequence derives from a male donor with ankylosing spondylitis or in good health (not recorded which). Source material: blood, either unsorted or a sorted T cell fraction (not recorded which). The CDR3 DNA is TGTGCCAGCAGTCCCGGTCCCTTTGGACAGCCCCAGCATTTT. Its protein product is CASSPGPFGQPQHF.